This T cell receptor (beta chain) was obtained from a study of blood T cell repertoires in COVID-19. CDR1 is SGHNT and CDR2 is YENEEA in the germline V gene. The CDR3 contains 15 residues. V was cut by 4 bases and J by 3 bases, with 12 bases left in between. Assay: immunoSEQ multiplex PCR; the TCRdb copy retains only in-frame clones and omits some. The table records 200,000 to 300,000 clones, around nine tenths of them present only once. The origin of this receptor is a man aged 25-45 years with COVID-19, enrolled during active disease. Sequencing was performed on peripheral blood. The chain uses TRBV11-3 and TRBJ2-2; D is unclear. This CDR3 reads CASSSSGVDTGELFF. The CDR3 nucleotides are TGTGCCAGCAGCTCCTCGGGTGTGGACACCGGGGAGCTGTTTTTT. The variable domain in full, with the rest retrieved from reference TRBV11-3 and TRBJ2-2, is EAGVVQSPRYKIIEKKQPVAFWCNPISGHNTLYWYLQNLGQGPELLIRYENEEAVDDSQLPKDRFSAERLKGVDSTLKIQPAELGDSAVYLCASSSSGVDTGELFFGEGSRLTVL.